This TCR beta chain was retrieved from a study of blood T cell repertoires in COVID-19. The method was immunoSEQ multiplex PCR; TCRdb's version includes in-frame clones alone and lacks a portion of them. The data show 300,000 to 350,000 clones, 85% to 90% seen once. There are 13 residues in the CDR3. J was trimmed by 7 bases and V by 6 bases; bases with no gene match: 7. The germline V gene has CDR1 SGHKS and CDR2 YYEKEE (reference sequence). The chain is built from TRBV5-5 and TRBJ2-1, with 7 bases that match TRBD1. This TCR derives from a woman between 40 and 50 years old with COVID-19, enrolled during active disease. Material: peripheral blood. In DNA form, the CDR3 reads TGTGCCAGCAACCTACAGGGGTCGAATGAGCAGTTCTTC. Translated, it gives CASNLQGSNEQFF.